This TCR beta chain originates from a study of immune cell composition in non-small cell lung cancer. Normal lung was taken at the farthest possible site, at least 3 cm from tumour. The table came from immunoSEQ multiplex PCR; TCRdb's copy has only in-frame clones and leaves some out. The sample gives a few thousand clones, approximately 69% of which show up once; about a sixth is in the top ten. The CDR3 consists of 14 residues. The germline CDR1 and CDR2 sequences are SGHAT and FQNNGV. A remark on this clone: Its ends do not fully match the called genes, so a read error is possible.

This chain connects TRBV11-2 to TRBJ2-5; the match to TRBD2 covers 7 bases. The sequenced sample consisted of non-adjacent lung tissue. This clonotype originated in a human donor with non-small cell lung cancer. The CDR3 reads CASSLAESGTISNF. The CDR3 DNA follows: TGTGCCAGCAGCTTAGCAGAATCCGGGACTATATCCAACTTC.